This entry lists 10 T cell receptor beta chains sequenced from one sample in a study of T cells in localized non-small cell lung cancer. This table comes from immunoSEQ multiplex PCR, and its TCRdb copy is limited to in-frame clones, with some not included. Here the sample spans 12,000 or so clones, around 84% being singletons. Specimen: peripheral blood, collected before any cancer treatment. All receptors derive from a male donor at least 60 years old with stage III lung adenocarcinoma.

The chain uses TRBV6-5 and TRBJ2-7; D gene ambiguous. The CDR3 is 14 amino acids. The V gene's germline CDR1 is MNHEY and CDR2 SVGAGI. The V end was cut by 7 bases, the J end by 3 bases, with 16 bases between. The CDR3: CASTPARASYEQYF. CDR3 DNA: TGTGCCAGCACCCCGGCTCGGGCTAGCTACGAGCAGTACTTC.

The CDR3 region is CASSRQGADYGYTF. Written as DNA, the CDR3 is TGTGCCAGCAGTCGACAGGGGGCCGACTATGGCTACACCTTC. The genes are TRBV27 and TRBJ1-2; 10 bases are a match to TRBD1. There are 14 residues in the CDR3. Unmatched junction bases numbered 3, after V lost 5 bases and J lost 3 bases. From germline, CDR1 is MNHEY and CDR2 SMNVEV (reference sequence).

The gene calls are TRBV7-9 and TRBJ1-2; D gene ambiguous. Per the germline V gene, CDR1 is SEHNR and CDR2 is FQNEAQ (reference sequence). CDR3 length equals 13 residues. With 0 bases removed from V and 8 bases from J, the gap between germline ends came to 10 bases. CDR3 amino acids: CASSLAPEGGYTF. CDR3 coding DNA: TGTGCCAGCAGCTTAGCACCAGAGGGCGGCTACACCTTC. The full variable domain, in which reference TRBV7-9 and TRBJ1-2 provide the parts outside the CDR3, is DTGVSQNPRHKITKRGQNVTFRCDPISEHNRLYWYRQTLGQGPEFLTYFQNEAQLEKSRLLSDRFSAERPKGSFSTLEIQRTEQGDSAMYLCASSLAPEGGYTFGSGTRLTVV.

CDR3 protein: CASSVGGGTQYF. In DNA form, the CDR3 reads TGTGCCAGCAGCGTAGGTGGGGGGACCCAGTACTTC. The chain couples TRBV9 to TRBJ2-5; D might be TRBD1 or TRBD2, each matching 5 bases. Germline V lookup: CDR1 SGDLS, CDR2 YYNGEE. The CDR3 has 12 residues. Trimming took off 0 bases at V and 7 bases at J, with 7 bases between the two ends.

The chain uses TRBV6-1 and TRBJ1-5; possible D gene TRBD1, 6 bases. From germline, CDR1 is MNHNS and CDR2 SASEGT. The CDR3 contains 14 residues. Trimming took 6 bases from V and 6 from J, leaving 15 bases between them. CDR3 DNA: TGTGCCAGCAGAGGAAACCTAGGGGGTCAGCCCCAGCATTTT. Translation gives CASRGNLGGQPQHF.

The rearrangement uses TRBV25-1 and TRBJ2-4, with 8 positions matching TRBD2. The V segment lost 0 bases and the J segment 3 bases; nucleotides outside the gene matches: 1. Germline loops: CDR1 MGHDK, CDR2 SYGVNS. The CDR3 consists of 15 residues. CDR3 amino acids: CASSEYGGDKNIQYF. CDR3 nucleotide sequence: TGTGCCAGCAGTGAATACGGGGGGGACAAAAACATTCAGTACTTC.

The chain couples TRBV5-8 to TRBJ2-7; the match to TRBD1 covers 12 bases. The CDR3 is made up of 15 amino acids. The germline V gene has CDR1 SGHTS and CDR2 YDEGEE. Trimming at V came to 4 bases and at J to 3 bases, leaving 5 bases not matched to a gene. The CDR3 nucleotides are TGTGCCAGCAGCCCCGGGACAGGGGGCTTCTACGAGCAGTACTTC. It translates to CASSPGTGGFYEQYF.

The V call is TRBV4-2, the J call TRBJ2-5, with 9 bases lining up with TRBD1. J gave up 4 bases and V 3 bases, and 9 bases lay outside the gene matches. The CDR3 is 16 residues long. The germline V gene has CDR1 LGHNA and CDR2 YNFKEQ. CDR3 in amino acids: CASSHGYPGQGETQYF. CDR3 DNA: TGTGCCAGCAGCCACGGTTACCCGGGACAGGGAGAGACCCAGTACTTC.

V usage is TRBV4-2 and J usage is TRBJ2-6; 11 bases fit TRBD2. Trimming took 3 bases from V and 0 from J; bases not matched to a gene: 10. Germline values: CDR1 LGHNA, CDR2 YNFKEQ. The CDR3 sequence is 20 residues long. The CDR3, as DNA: TGTGCCAGCAGCCAGGACGATGGACTAGCGGGTTACTCTGGGGCCAACGTCCTGACTTTC. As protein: CASSQDDGLAGYSGANVLTF.

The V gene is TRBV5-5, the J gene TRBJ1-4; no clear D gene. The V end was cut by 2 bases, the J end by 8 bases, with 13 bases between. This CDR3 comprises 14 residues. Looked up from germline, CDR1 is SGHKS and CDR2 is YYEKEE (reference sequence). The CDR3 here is CASSFFWGEEKLFF. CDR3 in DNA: TGTGCCAGCAGCTTCTTCTGGGGTGAGGAAAAACTGTTTTTT. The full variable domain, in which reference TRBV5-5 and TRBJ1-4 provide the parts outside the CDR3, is DAGVTQSPTHLIKTRGQQVTLRCSPISGHKSVSWYQQVLGQGPQFIFQYYEKEERGRGNFPDRFSARQFPNYSSELNVNALLLGDSALYLCASSFFWGEEKLFFGSGTQLSVL.